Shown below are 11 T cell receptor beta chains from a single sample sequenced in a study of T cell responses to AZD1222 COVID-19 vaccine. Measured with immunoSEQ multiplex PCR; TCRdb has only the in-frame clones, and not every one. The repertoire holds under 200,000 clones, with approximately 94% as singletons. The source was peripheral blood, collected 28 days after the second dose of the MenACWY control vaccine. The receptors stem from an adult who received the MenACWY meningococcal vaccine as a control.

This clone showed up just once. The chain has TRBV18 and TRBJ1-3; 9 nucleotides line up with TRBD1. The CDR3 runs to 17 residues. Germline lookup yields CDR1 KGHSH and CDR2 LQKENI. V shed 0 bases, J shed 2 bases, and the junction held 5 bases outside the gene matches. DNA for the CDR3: TGTGCCAGCTCACCACCCTCCGGGACAGGGACTGGAAACACCATATATTTT. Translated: CASSPPSGTGTGNTIYF.

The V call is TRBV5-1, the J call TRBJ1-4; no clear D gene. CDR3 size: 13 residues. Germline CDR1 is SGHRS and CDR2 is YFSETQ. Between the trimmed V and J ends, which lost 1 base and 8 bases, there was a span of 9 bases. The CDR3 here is CASSLRTGEKLFF. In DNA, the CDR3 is TGCGCCAGCAGCTTGCGAACGGGGGAAAAACTGTTTTTT.

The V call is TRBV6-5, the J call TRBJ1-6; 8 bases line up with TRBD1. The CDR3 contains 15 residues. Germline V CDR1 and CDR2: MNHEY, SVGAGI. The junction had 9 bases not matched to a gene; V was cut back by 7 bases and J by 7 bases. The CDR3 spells CASTPGTGRNSPLHF. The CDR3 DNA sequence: TGTGCCAGCACCCCCGGGACAGGCCGAAATTCACCCCTCCACTTT.

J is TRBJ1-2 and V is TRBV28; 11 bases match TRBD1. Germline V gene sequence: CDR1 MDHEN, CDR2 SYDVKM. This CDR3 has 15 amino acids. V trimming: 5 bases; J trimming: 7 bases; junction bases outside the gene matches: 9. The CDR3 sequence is CASSPPDRGRSGYTF. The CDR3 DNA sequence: TGTGCCAGCAGTCCACCGGACAGGGGGCGCTCTGGCTACACCTTC.

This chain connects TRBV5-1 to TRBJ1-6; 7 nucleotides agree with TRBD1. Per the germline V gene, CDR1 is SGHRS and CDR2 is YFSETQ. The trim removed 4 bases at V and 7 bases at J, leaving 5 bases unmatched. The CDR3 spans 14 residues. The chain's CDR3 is CASSTGESNSPLHF. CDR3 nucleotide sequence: TGCGCCAGCAGCACAGGGGAGAGCAATTCACCCCTCCACTTT.

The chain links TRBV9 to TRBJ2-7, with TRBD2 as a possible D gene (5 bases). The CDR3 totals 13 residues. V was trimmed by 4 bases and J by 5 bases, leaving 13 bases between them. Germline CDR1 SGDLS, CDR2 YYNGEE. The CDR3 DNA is TGTGCCAGCAGCACCGTTGGAGGCAACGAGCAGTACTTC. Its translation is CASSTVGGNEQYF. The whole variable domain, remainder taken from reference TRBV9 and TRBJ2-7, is DSGVTQTPKHLITATGQRVTLRCSPRSGDLSVYWYQQSLDQGLQFLIQYYNGEERAKGNILERFSAQQFPDLHSELNLSSLELGDSALYFCASSTVGGNEQYFGPGTRLTVT.

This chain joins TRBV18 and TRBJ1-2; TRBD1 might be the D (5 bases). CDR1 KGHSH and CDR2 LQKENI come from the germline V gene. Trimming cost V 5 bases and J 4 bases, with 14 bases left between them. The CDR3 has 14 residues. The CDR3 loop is CASSGDGLVYGYTF. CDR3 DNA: TGTGCCAGCTCAGGGGACGGTCTTGTCTATGGCTACACCTTC.

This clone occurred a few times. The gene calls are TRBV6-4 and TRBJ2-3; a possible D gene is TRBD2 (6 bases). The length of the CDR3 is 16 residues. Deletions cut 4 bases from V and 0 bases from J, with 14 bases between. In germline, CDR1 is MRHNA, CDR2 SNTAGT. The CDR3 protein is CASSARRTTSTDTQYF. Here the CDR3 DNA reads TGTGCCAGCAGTGCCCGCAGGACTACTAGCACAGATACGCAGTATTTT.

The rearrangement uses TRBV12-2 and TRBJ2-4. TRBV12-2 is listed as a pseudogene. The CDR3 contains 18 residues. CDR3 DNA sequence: TGTGCAAGTCGCTTAGCGGTCGGTTCGGCCCCTGCCAAAAACATTCAGTACTTC. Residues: CASRLAVGSAPAKNIQYF.

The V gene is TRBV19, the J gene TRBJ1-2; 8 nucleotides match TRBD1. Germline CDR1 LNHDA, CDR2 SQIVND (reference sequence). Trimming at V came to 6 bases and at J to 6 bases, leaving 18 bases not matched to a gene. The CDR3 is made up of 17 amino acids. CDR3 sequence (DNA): TGTGCCAGTAGCACCCGCCTACCGACAGGGGTTGTACATGGCTACACCTTC. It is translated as CASSTRLPTGVVHGYTF.

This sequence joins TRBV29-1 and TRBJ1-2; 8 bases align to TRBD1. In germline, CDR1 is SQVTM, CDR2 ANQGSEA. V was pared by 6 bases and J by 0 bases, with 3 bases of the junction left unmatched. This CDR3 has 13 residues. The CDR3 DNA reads TGCAGCGTCGGACAGGGAGCTAACTATGGCTACACCTTC. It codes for CSVGQGANYGYTF.